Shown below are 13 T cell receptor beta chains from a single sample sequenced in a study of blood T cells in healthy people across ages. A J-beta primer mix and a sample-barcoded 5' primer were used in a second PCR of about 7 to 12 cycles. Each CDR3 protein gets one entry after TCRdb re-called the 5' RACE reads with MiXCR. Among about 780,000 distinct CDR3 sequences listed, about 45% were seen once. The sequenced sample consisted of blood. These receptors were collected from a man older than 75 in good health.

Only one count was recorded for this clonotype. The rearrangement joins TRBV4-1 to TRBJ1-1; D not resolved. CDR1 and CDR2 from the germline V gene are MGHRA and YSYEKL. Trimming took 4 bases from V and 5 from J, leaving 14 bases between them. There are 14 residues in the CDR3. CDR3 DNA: TGCGCCAGCAGCCCCTTTTCTAGATCTACTGAAGCTTTCTTT. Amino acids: CASSPFSRSTEAFF.

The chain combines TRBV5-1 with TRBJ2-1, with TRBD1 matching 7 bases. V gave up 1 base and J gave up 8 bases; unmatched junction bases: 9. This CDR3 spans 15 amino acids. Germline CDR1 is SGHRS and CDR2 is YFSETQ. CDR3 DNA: TGCGCCAGCAGCTTGAATCGAGGGGGCCGGGATGAGCAGTTCTTC. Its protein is CASSLNRGGRDEQFF.

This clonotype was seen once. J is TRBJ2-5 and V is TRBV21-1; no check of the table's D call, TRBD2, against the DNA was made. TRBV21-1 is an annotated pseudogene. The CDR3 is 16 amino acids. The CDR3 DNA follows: TGTGCCATCAGCGGAAAGGTAGCGGGGCCCTGTGAGACCCAGTACTTC. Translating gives CAISGKVAGPCETQYF.

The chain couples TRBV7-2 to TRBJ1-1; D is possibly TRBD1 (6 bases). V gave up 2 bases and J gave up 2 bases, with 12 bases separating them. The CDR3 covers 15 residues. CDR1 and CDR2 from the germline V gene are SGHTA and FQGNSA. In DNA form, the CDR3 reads TGTGCCAGCAGCTTAACAGGGAGAGGAAACACTGAAGCTTTCTTT. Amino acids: CASSLTGRGNTEAFF.

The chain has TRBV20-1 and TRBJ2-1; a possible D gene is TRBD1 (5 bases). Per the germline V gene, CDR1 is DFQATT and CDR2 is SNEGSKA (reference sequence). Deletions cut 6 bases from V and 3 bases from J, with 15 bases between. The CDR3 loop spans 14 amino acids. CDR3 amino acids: CSAQGRRVYNEQFF. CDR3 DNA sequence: TGCAGTGCCCAGGGCAGGCGCGTCTACAATGAGCAGTTCTTC.

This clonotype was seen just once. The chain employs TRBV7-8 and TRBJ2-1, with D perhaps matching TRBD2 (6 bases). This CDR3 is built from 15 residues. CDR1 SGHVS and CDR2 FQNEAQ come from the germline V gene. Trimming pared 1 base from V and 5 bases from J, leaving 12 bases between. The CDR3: CASSLGGAINNEQFF. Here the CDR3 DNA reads TGTGCCAGCAGCTTAGGCGGGGCCATTAACAATGAGCAGTTCTTC.

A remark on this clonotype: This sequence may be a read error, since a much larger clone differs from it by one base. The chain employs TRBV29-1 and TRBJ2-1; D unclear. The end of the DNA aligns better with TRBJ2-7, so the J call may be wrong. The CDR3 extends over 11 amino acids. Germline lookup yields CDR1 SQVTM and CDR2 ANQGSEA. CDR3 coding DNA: TGCAGCGTTGGCCCCTACAATGAGCAGTACTTC. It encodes CSVGPYNEQYF.

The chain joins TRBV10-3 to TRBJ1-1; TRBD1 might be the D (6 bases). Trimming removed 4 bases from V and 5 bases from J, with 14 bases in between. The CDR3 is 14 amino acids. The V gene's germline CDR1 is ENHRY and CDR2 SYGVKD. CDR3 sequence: CAISGQGRVTEAFF. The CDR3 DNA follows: TGTGCCATCAGTGGTCAGGGGCGGGTGACTGAAGCTTTCTTT.

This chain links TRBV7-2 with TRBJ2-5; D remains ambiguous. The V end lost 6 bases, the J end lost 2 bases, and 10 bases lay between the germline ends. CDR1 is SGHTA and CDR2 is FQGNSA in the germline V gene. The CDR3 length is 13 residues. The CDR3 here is CASRETPQETQYF. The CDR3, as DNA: TGTGCCAGCAGGGAGACCCCGCAAGAGACCCAGTACTTC. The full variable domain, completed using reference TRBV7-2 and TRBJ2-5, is GAGVSQSPSNKVTEKGKDVELRCDPISGHTALYWYRQSLGQGLEFLIYFQGNSAPDKSGLPSDRFSAERTGGSVSTLTIQRTQQEDSAVYLCASRETPQETQYFGPGTRLLVL.

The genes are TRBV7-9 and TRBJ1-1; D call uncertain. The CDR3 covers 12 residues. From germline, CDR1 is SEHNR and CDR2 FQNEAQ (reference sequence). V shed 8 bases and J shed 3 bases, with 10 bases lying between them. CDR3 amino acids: CASQRSYTEAFF. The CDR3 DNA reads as TGTGCCAGCCAGAGGTCGTACACTGAAGCTTTCTTT.

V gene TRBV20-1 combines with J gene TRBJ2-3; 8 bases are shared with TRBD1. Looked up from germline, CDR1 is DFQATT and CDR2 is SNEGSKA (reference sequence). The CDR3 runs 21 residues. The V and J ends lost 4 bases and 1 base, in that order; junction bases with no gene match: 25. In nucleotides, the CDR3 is TGCAGTGCTATACCTCACAACTCCGACAGGGGAGCCTTTTCGGGCACAGATACGCAGTATTTT. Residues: CSAIPHNSDRGAFSGTDTQYF.

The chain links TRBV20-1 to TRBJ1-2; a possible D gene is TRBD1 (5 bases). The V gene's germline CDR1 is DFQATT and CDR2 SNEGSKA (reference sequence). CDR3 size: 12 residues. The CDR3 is CSGGGNFYGYTF. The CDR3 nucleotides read TGCAGCGGCGGGGGAAATTTCTATGGCTACACCTTC.

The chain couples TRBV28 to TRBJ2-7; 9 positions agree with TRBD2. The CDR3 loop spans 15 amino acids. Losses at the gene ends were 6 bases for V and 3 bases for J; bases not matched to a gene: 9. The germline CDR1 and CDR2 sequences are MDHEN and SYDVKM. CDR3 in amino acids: CASSPQVAGVYEQYF. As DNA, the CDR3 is TGTGCCAGCAGCCCTCAGGTAGCGGGAGTCTACGAGCAGTACTTC. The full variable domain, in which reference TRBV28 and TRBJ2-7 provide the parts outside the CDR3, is DVKVTQSSRYLVKRTGEKVFLECVQDMDHENMFWYRQDPGLGLRLIYFSYDVKMKEKGDIPEGYSVSREKKERFSLILESASTNQTSMYLCASSPQVAGVYEQYFGPGTRLTVT.